A selection of T cell receptor beta chains follows, all from one sample in a study of regulatory T cells in long-lasting Graves disease. One entry per CDR3 protein, called by TCRdb with MiXCR from the multiplex PCR reads. The sample carries about 350,000 distinct CDR3 sequences, under 20% recorded once. These same records also appear under a second study, on T cells in Graves' hyperthyroidism and ophthalmopathy.

This sample comprised peripheral blood mononuclear cells (PBMCs), obtained at new diagnosis, from a patient treated with antithyroid drugs. These receptors all come from a woman aged 18-29 years with Graves disease. Each CDR3 is given without its conserved first and last residue. A D gene is named only where the DNA matches it firmly.

d_call j_call v_call cdr3_aa
. TRBJ2-3 TRBV5-1 ASSPLADTDTQY
. TRBJ1-1 TRBV18 ASSPLGQNTEAF
. TRBJ1-5 TRBV2 ASSDSDSRNQPQH
TRBD2 TRBJ2-7 TRBV30 AWSVGSGGYEQY
TRBD2 TRBJ2-3 TRBV19 ASSITASGDTDTQY
. TRBJ1-1 TRBV3-1 ASSPLQNLNTEAF
. TRBJ2-3 TRBV27 ASTGADTQY
. TRBJ2-7 TRBV20-1 SATGEGEITEQY
TRBD2 TRBJ2-7 TRBV15 ATSRGGLARSSYEQY
. TRBJ2-2 TRBV5-1 ASSLRPGRTGELF
. TRBJ1-4 TRBV14 ASSQDRGRLPEKLF
. TRBJ2-6 TRBV30 AWTSQRRVSSGANVLT
TRBD1 TRBJ1-1 TRBV25-1 ASSEWDRGWNTEAF
. TRBJ2-1 TRBV6-1 ASSILVVTDNEQF
TRBD1 TRBJ2-1 TRBV6-1 ASSGTPGTGRDEQF
. TRBJ2-7 TRBV4-1 ASSQEYAGGSYEQY
. TRBJ2-2 TRBV4-1 ASSQSRIGAADTGELF
TRBD1 TRBJ1-4 TRBV29-1 SVIWDRADEELF
. TRBJ1-3 TRBV6-1 ASTSGPGQPNTIY
. TRBJ2-7 TRBV28 ASRYRDKGLGEQY
. TRBJ2-7 TRBV10-3 AISELHTKGSYEQY
. TRBJ2-7 TRBV19 ASSIDNSYEQY
. TRBJ1-5 TRBV19 ASSIMAENQPQH
. TRBJ1-1 TRBV28 ASKGGPFTEAF
. TRBJ1-2 TRBV2 ASSGYRVGNYGYT
. TRBJ2-7 TRBV20-1 SATRGPYEQY
TRBD2 TRBJ2-1 TRBV6-2/TRBV6-3 ASRSYLAGGQGEQF
TRBD2 TRBJ2-5 TRBV7-9 ASSLKLAGVIIKGETQY
TRBD2 TRBJ2-3 TRBV20-1 SARVGGARDTQY
. TRBJ1-5 TRBV10-1 ASSEGIRQPQH
. TRBJ2-3 TRBV18 ASSPASGTQY
TRBD1 TRBJ1-5 TRBV20-1 SATRGQGASQPQH
TRBD2 TRBJ2-7 TRBV7-2 ASSRTSGSSYEQY
TRBD2 TRBJ2-7 TRBV11-2 ASSLDGGAVEY
. TRBJ1-1 TRBV29-1 SVKTQGDFEAF
. TRBJ1-4 TRBV5-1 ASSYGRTNEKLF
. TRBJ1-4 TRBV24-1 ATSDLRDPRRQANEKLF
TRBD1 TRBJ1-5 TRBV12-3/TRBV12-4 ASSSLWGTGEQPQH
. TRBJ2-1 TRBV5-8 ASSREYNEQF
. TRBJ2-7 TRBV28 ASSLGFHEQY
. TRBJ1-2 TRBV20-1 SASLIHDWDYGYT
TRBD1 TRBJ1-5 TRBV3-1 ASSPGGAGNQPQH
. TRBJ2-1 TRBV6-5 ASSSVDRNNEQF
. TRBJ1-1 TRBV5-1 ASSLDGVVNTEAF
TRBD1 TRBJ2-7 TRBV6-5 ASSYSIRTGGNEQY
. TRBJ2-7 TRBV10-3 AISESGQFYEQY
. TRBJ2-6 TRBV28 ASSPGISGANVLT
. TRBJ2-1 TRBV28 ASSRTRGFSYNEQF
TRBD1 TRBJ2-6 TRBV28 ASSSTGQGLEGANVLT
. TRBJ2-7 TRBV28 ASTRGSMAYEQY
TRBD1 TRBJ2-3 TRBV12-5 ACRVLDRVITDTQY
TRBD1 TRBJ1-1 TRBV6-2/TRBV6-3 ASRRQGMDTEAF
. TRBJ2-5 TRBV20-1 SARDGTFQETQY
TRBD1 TRBJ1-1 TRBV24-1 ATSEGTGFATEAF
. TRBJ2-7 TRBV19 ASSIYSQEQY
TRBD2 TRBJ2-3 TRBV29-1 SVVTSGRDRSSTDTQY
. TRBJ1-2 TRBV12-3/TRBV12-4 ASSLGRILGGYT